The 10 T cell receptor beta chains below all came from one sample that was sequenced in a study of T-cell reconstitution after alpha-beta-depleted transplantation in children. During its preparation, the TCRbeta library received unique molecular identifiers. TCRdb ran MiXCR on the PCR reads and lists one entry per CDR3 protein. This table has 100,000 to 150,000 distinct CDR3 sequences, 23% appearing once. Sample: PBMCs, mostly from graft donor cells, taken 180 days after TCRalphabeta/CD19-depleted stem cell transplant. The receptors come from a male patient between 2 and 15 years old who had a stem cell transplant for chronic granulomatous disease, so the T cells may come from the graft donor.

This clonotype was counted ten times or more. This chain connects TRBV7-2 to TRBJ2-7, with TRBD1 matching over 10 bases. CDR1 and CDR2 from the germline V gene are SGHTA and FQGNSA. The CDR3 is 14 amino acids. The V segment lost 2 bases and the J segment 6 bases; nucleotides outside the gene matches: 4. For the CDR3, the DNA is TGTGCCAGCAGCTTATGGGACAGGGGAGTCGAGCAGTACTTC. This encodes CASSLWDRGVEQYF.

The sample holds a few counts of this clonotype. The chain has TRBV20-1 and TRBJ2-1, with D perhaps matching TRBD1 (6 bases). The germline V gene has CDR1 DFQATT and CDR2 SNEGSKA (reference sequence). This CDR3 has 15 residues. Trimming pared 0 bases from V and 8 bases from J, leaving 17 bases between. This CDR3 reads CSARDSLGGWYEQFF. For the CDR3, the DNA is TGCAGTGCTAGAGATTCACTAGGGGGTTGGTATGAGCAGTTCTTC.

This clonotype was counted between two and nine times. The chain combines TRBV20-1 with TRBJ2-1; possible D gene TRBD2, 6 bases. The CDR3 contains 15 residues. The ends were cut back, 7 bases at V and 5 bases at J, with 21 bases in the middle. Germline CDR1 is DFQATT and CDR2 is SNEGSKA (reference sequence). CDR3 in amino acids: CSGSRGEFPDNEQFF. The DNA for the CDR3 is TGCAGTGGCTCTCGCGGGGAGTTTCCGGACAATGAGCAGTTCTTC.

The V call is TRBV4-1, the J call TRBJ2-1; the match to TRBD1 covers 8 bases. This CDR3 has 16 residues. Germline CDR1 and CDR2: MGHRA and YSYEKL. V lost 0 bases, J lost 6 bases, and 7 bases stayed unmatched. The CDR3 DNA is TGCGCCAGCAGCCAAGAAGGACAGGGCAGGAGCAATGAGCAGTTCTTC. Amino acids: CASSQEGQGRSNEQFF.

CDR3 coding DNA: TGTGCCAGCAGTGAATCAGTCGGGTCCCGTTACAATGAGCAGTTCTTC. Protein sequence: CASSESVGSRYNEQFF. The V and J genes are TRBV25-1 and TRBJ2-1; the D is unclear. V shed 1 base and J shed 4 bases, with 14 bases lying between them. This CDR3 contains 16 residues. In germline, CDR1 is MGHDK, CDR2 SYGVNS.

The chain employs TRBV10-3 and TRBJ2-7; D gene uncertain. Trimming cost V 0 bases and J 2 bases, with 11 bases left between them. This CDR3 spans 15 amino acids. The germline V gene has CDR1 ENHRY and CDR2 SYGVKD. This chain's CDR3 is CAISESMGTTYEQYF. As DNA, the CDR3 is TGTGCCATCAGTGAGTCGATGGGCACCACCTACGAGCAGTACTTC.

The V and J genes are TRBV5-1 and TRBJ2-1; the match to TRBD1 covers 7 bases. CDR1 and CDR2 from the germline V gene are SGHRS and YFSETQ. V shed 2 bases, J shed 6 bases, and the junction held 5 bases outside the gene matches. The CDR3 runs 14 residues. In DNA, the CDR3 is TGCGCCAGCAGCTTTACAGGGGCGCTCAATGAGCAGTTCTTC. This sequence encodes CASSFTGALNEQFF.

This clonotype was picked up a small number of times. The chain employs TRBV29-1 and TRBJ2-3; 7 bases map to TRBD2. The V gene end was trimmed by 7 bases and the J gene end by 4 bases; junction bases not matched to a gene: 2. Germline V lookup: CDR1 SQVTM, CDR2 ANQGSEA. CDR3 length: 11 residues. The CDR3 sequence is CSGGGPDTQYF. CDR3 nucleotide sequence: TGCAGCGGGGGAGGGCCAGATACGCAGTATTTT.

Ten or more counts support this clonotype. The chain is built from TRBV28 and TRBJ2-3; 9 bases fit TRBD2. Unmatched junction bases numbered 6, after V lost 6 bases and J lost 11 bases. The CDR3 runs 12 residues. Germline CDR1 and CDR2: MDHEN and SYDVKM. CDR3 sequence: CASRFSGSRQYF. CDR3 in DNA: TGTGCCAGCAGATTTAGCGGGAGTAGGCAGTATTTT.

Ten or more counts support this clonotype. The chain combines TRBV28 with TRBJ2-3; D call uncertain. Germline-derived CDR1 and CDR2 are MDHEN and SYDVKM. V lost 10 bases and J lost 1, with 9 bases in between. This CDR3 has 12 amino acids. As DNA, the CDR3 is TGTGCCACCAACAGTGGCACAGATACGCAGTATTTT. Translation: CATNSGTDTQYF.